Below, one TCR beta chain is given with its context. Its specificity is not known. The data were taken from a study of T-cell memory formation after mild COVID-19. Study as a whole: For the most part, TCR clusters were specific to one donor.

In germline, CDR1 is SGHRS, CDR2 YFSETQ. The V end lost 0 bases, the J end lost 2 bases, and 15 bases lay between the germline ends. CDR3 length: 16 residues. Study results and limitations: Whether second-wave clones peaking at day 37 were SARS-CoV-2 specific went unconfirmed. Shrinking CD4+ clones resided mostly in CM and EM, and CD8+ ones in EMRA.

Sample barcodes and UMIs were carried by the TCR alpha and TCR beta cDNA libraries that 5'RACE generated with constant-segment primers. TCRdb passed the 5' RACE reads through MiXCR, listing each CDR3 protein once. The sample yields about half a million distinct CDR3 sequences, about 20% seen once. The receptor comes from an adult woman who had mild COVID-19 (a few samples of this study predate the infection). Cell type and time point are not known. The V call is TRBV5-1, the J call TRBJ2-7; a possible D gene is TRBD2 (6 bases). The specimen was PBMCs or a T cell subset sorted from them (not recorded which). In DNA, the CDR3 is TGCGCCAGCAGCTTGGCCGGGGGTACCCTGACCTACGAGCAGTACTTC. This translates into CASSLAGGTLTYEQYF. Full variable domain (rest looked up from reference TRBV5-1 and TRBJ2-7): KAGVTQTPRYLIKTRGQQVTLSCSPISGHRSVSWYQQTPGQGLQFLFEYFSETQRNKGNFPGRFSGRQFSNSRSEMNVSTLELGDSALYLCASSLAGGTLTYEQYFGPGTRLTVT.